The source of this TCR beta chain is a study of T-cell memory formation after mild COVID-19. Whole-study results and caveats: Mostly located in CM and EM were contracting CD4+ clones, with contracting CD8+ clones located in EMRA.

Via MiXCR, TCRdb re-called the 5' RACE reads, giving one row per CDR3 protein. The table lists under 250,000 distinct CDR3 sequences, about 10% of them singletons. The germline gives CDR1 SGHNT, CDR2 YYREEE (reference sequence). The CDR3 contains 14 residues. Trimming cost V 4 bases and J 8 bases, with 16 bases left between them. This clonotype was seen at least ten times. Its antigen is unknown. This clonotype was obtained from a man aged 18 to 29 who had mild COVID-19 (a few samples of this study predate the infection). Cell type and time point are not known. Sequenced input: PBMCs or a T cell subset sorted from them (not recorded which). The genes are TRBV5-4 and TRBJ2-1; D is possibly TRBD2 (7 bases). The CDR3 nucleotides read TGTGCCAGCAGCCCCCTGGGGGGGCTCCATGAGCAGTTCTTC. The encoded protein is CASSPLGGLHEQFF. The variable domain in full, with the rest retrieved from reference TRBV5-4 and TRBJ2-1, is ETGVTQSPTHLIKTRGQQVTLRCSSQSGHNTVSWYQQALGQGPQFIFQYYREEENGRGNFPPRFSGLQFPNYSSELNVNALELDDSALYLCASSPLGGLHEQFFGPGTRLTVL.